A single sample is the source of the 19 T cell receptor beta chains below, sequenced in a study of shared clonotypes between healthy human individuals. Naive CD8 isolation took CD45RO-negative cells positively selected for CCR7 and excluded terminally differentiated effector memory CD45RA+ cells. Here immunoSEQ multiplex PCR was the method, and the copy in TCRdb shows in-frame clones only, minus some. The sample has hundreds of thousands of clones, about 95% seen once; the top ten hold around 0.097%. Sequenced sample: naive CD8+ T cells sorted from blood. These receptors all stem from a young woman in good health.

The chain has TRBV7-9 and TRBJ1-2, with 8 bases matching TRBD1. The CDR3 has 15 residues. V lost 0 bases to trimming and J lost 4 bases; unmatched junction nucleotides: 4. The germline V gene has CDR1 SEHNR and CDR2 FQNEAQ (reference sequence). CDR3: CASSLAGDRGYGYTF. For the CDR3, the DNA is TGTGCCAGCAGCTTAGCGGGAGACAGGGGCTATGGCTACACCTTC.

The rearrangement uses TRBV10-3 and TRBJ2-5, with TRBD1 matching 9 bases. Germline V gene data show CDR1 as ENHRY and CDR2 as SYGVKD. Losses at the gene ends were 8 bases for V and 3 bases for J; bases not matched to a gene: 7. The CDR3 consists of 14 residues. CDR3 nucleotides: TGTGCCATCGGGCAGACAGGGGGTGAAGAGACCCAGTACTTC. It specifies CAIGQTGGEETQYF.

The chain couples TRBV9 to TRBJ1-1, with a tentative D call TRBD1 (6 bases). Trimming removed 0 bases from V and 3 bases from J, with 12 bases in between. Germline V gives CDR1 SGDLS, CDR2 YYNGEE. The CDR3 loop spans 15 amino acids. The DNA of the CDR3 is TGTGCCAGCAGCGTAGTCCGAAGGGGGGACACTGAAGCTTTCTTT. Encoded protein: CASSVVRRGDTEAFF.

DNA of the CDR3: TGTGCCAGCAGCTTAGCGCGAACTTACACTGAAGCTTTCTTT. Its protein is CASSLARTYTEAFF. The chain is built from TRBV11-2 and TRBJ1-1; D is undetermined. V was shortened by 1 base and J by 3 bases, with 9 bases between the two germline ends. Germline values: CDR1 SGHAT, CDR2 FQNNGV. This CDR3 has 14 residues. The full variable domain, rest sourced from reference TRBV11-2 and TRBJ1-1, is EAGVAQSPRYKIIEKRQSVAFWCNPISGHATLYWYQQILGQGPKLLIQFQNNGVVDDSQLPKDRFSAERLKGVDSTLKIQPAKLEDSAVYLCASSLARTYTEAFFGQGTRLTVV.

CDR3 sequence: CASSPEVTGNTIYF. CDR3 bases: TGTGCCAGCAGTCCGGAGGTGACTGGAAACACCATATATTTT. This chain links TRBV27 with TRBJ1-3; no definite D call. The CDR3 extends over 14 amino acids. Between the trimmed V and J ends, which lost 5 bases and 2 bases, there was a span of 10 bases. Germline values: CDR1 MNHEY, CDR2 SMNVEV (reference sequence).

DNA of the CDR3: TGTGCCAGCAGCTTGGCAATTACCGGCAATGAGCAGTTCTTC. It translates to CASSLAITGNEQFF. V usage is TRBV5-8 and J usage is TRBJ2-1; D is undetermined. The CDR3 runs to 14 residues. Trimming shortened V by 0 bases and J by 6 bases, and 10 bases separated the two germline ends. Germline V gene sequence: CDR1 SGHTS, CDR2 YDEGEE.

The rearrangement uses TRBV7-2 and TRBJ2-5; the match to TRBD2 covers 7 bases. CDR1 and CDR2 from the germline V gene are SGHTA and FQGNSA. This CDR3 comprises 15 residues. V dropped 3 bases and J dropped 4; count of bases not matched to a gene: 8. The CDR3 coding sequence is TGTGCCAGCAGCTTGAGAACTAGCGTTTTAGAGACCCAGTACTTC. Translation: CASSLRTSVLETQYF.

The chain couples TRBV21-1 to TRBJ1-2; the table names TRBD1, a call not compared with the DNA. TRBV21-1 is reported as a pseudogene. This CDR3 contains 12 residues. In DNA form, the CDR3 reads TGTGCCAGCAGCAGAGACACGGATGGCTACACCTTC. Its protein is CASSRDTDGYTF.

V is TRBV19 and J is TRBJ1-4; D may be TRBD1 (6 bases). The CDR3 contains 15 residues. V lost 7 bases to trimming and J lost 6 bases, with 18 bases between them. The germline V gene has CDR1 LNHDA and CDR2 SQIVND (reference sequence). CDR3: CASTPRTEGYEKLFF. The CDR3, as DNA: TGTGCCAGTACTCCTCGGACAGAGGGGTATGAAAAACTGTTTTTT.

The chain uses TRBV13 and TRBJ2-1; 11 bases are shared with TRBD2. The germline CDR1 and CDR2 sequences are PRHDT and FYEKMQ (reference sequence). The V segment lost 6 bases and the J segment 9 bases; nucleotides outside the gene matches: 10. The CDR3 runs 15 residues. For the CDR3, the DNA is TGTGCCAGCAGTCTTACAACTAGCGGGAGTGGTGAGCAGTTCTTC. Protein sequence: CASSLTTSGSGEQFF. The whole variable domain, remainder taken from reference TRBV13 and TRBJ2-1, is AAGVIQSPRHLIKEKRETATLKCYPIPRHDTVYWYQQGPGQDPQFLISFYEKMQSDKGSIPDRFSAQQFSDYHSELNMSSLELGDSALYFCASSLTTSGSGEQFFGPGTRLTVL.

The sample holds one count of this clone. The chain combines TRBV7-9 with TRBJ1-2; the D is unclear. The CDR3 has 16 residues. The V gene's germline CDR1 is SEHNR and CDR2 FQNEAQ (reference sequence). V lost 0 bases, J lost 3 bases, and 14 bases lay in between. The CDR3 DNA sequence: TGTGCCAGCAGCTTAGCGCTGGAGGAGCCTGACTATGGCTACACCTTC. Its protein product is CASSLALEEPDYGYTF.

The rearrangement joins TRBV4-1 to TRBJ2-5, with D unresolved. The J call could be wrong; TRBJ2-7 is a better fit for the DNA end. This CDR3 has 11 residues. Germline values: CDR1 MGHRA, CDR2 YSYEKL. The CDR3: CASSPGYEQYF. The CDR3 bases are TGCGCCAGCAGCCCCGGCTACGAGCAGTACTTC.

The chain recombines TRBV6-6 with TRBJ1-5; possible D gene TRBD1, 5 bases. V was pared by 2 bases and J by 0 bases, with 11 bases between. Germline V gene sequence: CDR1 MNHNY, CDR2 SVGAGI (reference sequence). The CDR3 spans 16 residues. Here the CDR3 reads CASSYQQAYSNQPQHF. The CDR3 DNA reads TGTGCCAGCAGTTACCAACAGGCCTATAGCAATCAGCCCCAGCATTTT.

The V and J genes are TRBV13 and TRBJ2-1; D unclear. CDR3 length: 13 residues. Trimming left V 5 bases short and J 7 bases short, with 12 bases between. From germline, CDR1 is PRHDT and CDR2 FYEKMQ (reference sequence). CDR3 sequence (DNA): TGTGCCAGCAGCATCACTGCGCCTAATGAGCAGTTCTTC. Amino acid sequence: CASSITAPNEQFF.

The chain combines TRBV7-3 with TRBJ2-7; D is uncertain. V lost 3 bases and J lost 7, with 4 bases in between. This CDR3 region has 10 residues. Germline loops: CDR1 SGHTA, CDR2 FQGTGA. The CDR3 is CASSFFEQYF. CDR3 in DNA: TGTGCCAGCAGCTTTTTTGAGCAGTACTTC.

This chain uses TRBV11-1 with TRBJ2-2; 9 bases are a match to TRBD2. V gave up 2 bases and J gave up 4 bases; unmatched junction bases: 5. The germline V gene encodes CDR1 SGHAT and CDR2 FQDESV (reference sequence). The CDR3 sequence is 16 residues long. CDR3 DNA sequence: TGTGCCAGCAGCTTAATAGCGGGAGAGGGCACCGGGGAGCTGTTTTTT. Translation gives CASSLIAGEGTGELFF.

The chain uses TRBV2 and TRBJ1-1, with D unresolved. In germline, CDR1 is SNHLY, CDR2 FYNNEI. This CDR3 contains 13 residues. V gave up 6 bases and J gave up 2 bases, with 10 bases separating them. The CDR3 region has the DNA TGTGCCAGCAGAGGCCCGGGAAACACTGAAGCTTTCTTT. Amino acids: CASRGPGNTEAFF.

This chain uses TRBV7-9 with TRBJ2-5, with TRBD1 matching 7 bases. This CDR3 contains 12 residues. Germline CDR1 and CDR2: SEHNR and FQNEAQ (reference sequence). Trimming took 6 bases from V and 2 from J; bases not matched to a gene: 0. The CDR3 DNA is TGTGCCAGCAGGGGACAGCAAGAGACCCAGTACTTC. Its translation is CASRGQQETQYF.

The rearrangement uses TRBV7-9 and TRBJ2-1; D is undetermined. This CDR3 spans 14 amino acids. CDR1 is SEHNR, CDR2 FQNEAQ, per germline (reference sequence). V was pared by 5 bases and J by 6 bases, with 14 bases between. CDR3 in DNA: TGTGCCAGCAGCGCGATTCTCCGGGCCAATGAGCAGTTCTTC. Residues: CASSAILRANEQFF.